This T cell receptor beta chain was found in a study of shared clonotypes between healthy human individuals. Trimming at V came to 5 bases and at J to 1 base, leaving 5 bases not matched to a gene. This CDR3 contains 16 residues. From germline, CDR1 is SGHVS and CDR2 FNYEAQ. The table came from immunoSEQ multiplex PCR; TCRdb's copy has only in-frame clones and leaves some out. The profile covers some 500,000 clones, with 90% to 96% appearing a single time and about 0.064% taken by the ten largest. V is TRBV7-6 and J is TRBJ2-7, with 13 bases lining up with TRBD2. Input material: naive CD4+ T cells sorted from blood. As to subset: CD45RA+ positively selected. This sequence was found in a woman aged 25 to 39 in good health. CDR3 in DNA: TGTGCCAGCAGCCCCTCGGGACTAGCGGGATCCTACGAGCAGTACTTC. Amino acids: CASSPSGLAGSYEQYF.